The rows below give T cell receptor beta chains drawn from one sample of a study of blood T cell repertoires in COVID-19. Clones were sequenced by immunoSEQ multiplex PCR, and TCRdb holds only the in-frame ones, with some missing. Here the sample spans around 60,000 clones, 75% to 90% being singletons. Sequencing input: peripheral blood. These receptors were taken from an older woman with COVID-19, enrolled during active disease. Both conserved end residues are part of each CDR3. Each record gives: CDR3 protein, CDR3 DNA, J gene, clone size, V gene, D gene. The D gene is left open where the match is weak. Size is omitted from some rows. Given values are once, few, many or a class for expanded clones.

CASLGRSYNTGELFF	TGTGCCAGTCTTGGTCGAAGCTATAACACCGGGGAGCTGTTTTTT	TRBJ2-2	-	TRBV19	-
CSAELREQYF	TGCAGTGCGGAGTTGCGGGAGCAGTACTTC	TRBJ2-7	-	TRBV20-1	-
CASGRTIDEQFF	TGTGCCAGCGGGAGGACAATCGATGAGCAGTTCTTC	TRBJ2-1	-	TRBV6-6	-
CASSLEPAGAHEQYF	TGTGCCAGCAGCTTGGAACCAGCGGGAGCTCACGAGCAGTACTTC	TRBJ2-7	-	TRBV5-8	TRBD2
CASSQEMASNQPQHF	TGCGCCAGCAGCCAAGAAATGGCCAGCAATCAGCCCCAGCATTTT	TRBJ1-5	once	TRBV4-3	-
CASSLVRPSYEQYF	TGTGCCAGCAGTTTGGTGAGGCCATCCTACGAGCAGTACTTC	TRBJ2-7	-	TRBV28	-
CASSLVSTKNIQYF	TGTGCCAGCAGCTTGGTAAGCACCAAAAACATTCAGTACTTC	TRBJ2-4	-	TRBV5-6	-
CASSPGVGGSGYTF	TGTGCCAGCTCACCGGGGGTAGGCGGGAGCGGCTACACCTTC	TRBJ1-2	-	TRBV18	-
CATSAGRLEKLFF	TGTGCCACTTCCGCGGGGCGGTTAGAAAAACTGTTTTTT	TRBJ1-4	-	TRBV19	-
CSVGLGQLLPGAFF	TGCAGCGTTGGGTTGGGACAGCTACTCCCGGGTGCTTTCTTT	TRBJ1-1	-	TRBV29-1	TRBD1